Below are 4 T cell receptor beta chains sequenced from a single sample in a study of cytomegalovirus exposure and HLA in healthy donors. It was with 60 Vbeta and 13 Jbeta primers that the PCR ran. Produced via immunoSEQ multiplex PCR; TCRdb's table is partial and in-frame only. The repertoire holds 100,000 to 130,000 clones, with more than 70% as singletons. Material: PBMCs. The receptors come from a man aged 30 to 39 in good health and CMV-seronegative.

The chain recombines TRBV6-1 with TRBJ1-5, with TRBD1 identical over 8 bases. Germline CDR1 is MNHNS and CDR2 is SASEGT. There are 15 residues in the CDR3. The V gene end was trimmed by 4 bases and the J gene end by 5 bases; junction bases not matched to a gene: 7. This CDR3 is CASSVSQGDHQPQHF. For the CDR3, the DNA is TGTGCCAGCAGTGTGTCACAGGGGGACCATCAGCCCCAGCATTTT.

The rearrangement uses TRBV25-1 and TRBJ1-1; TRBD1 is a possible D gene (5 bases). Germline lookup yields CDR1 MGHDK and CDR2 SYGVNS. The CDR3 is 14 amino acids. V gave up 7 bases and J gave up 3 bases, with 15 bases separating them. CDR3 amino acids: CASTSDRGDTEAFF. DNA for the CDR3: TGTGCCAGCACTTCGGACCGGGGGGACACTGAAGCTTTCTTT.

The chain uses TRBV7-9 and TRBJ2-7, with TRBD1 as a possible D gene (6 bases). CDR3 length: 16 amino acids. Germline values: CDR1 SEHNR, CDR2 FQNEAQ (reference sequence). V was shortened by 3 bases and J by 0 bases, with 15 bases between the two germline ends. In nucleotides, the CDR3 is TGTGCCAGCAGCTTCTACGGACAGTCTAGCTCCTACGAGCAGTACTTC. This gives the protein CASSFYGQSSSYEQYF. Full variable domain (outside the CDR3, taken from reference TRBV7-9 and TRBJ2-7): DTGVSQNPRHKITKRGQNVTFRCDPISEHNRLYWYRQTLGQGPEFLTYFQNEAQLEKSRLLSDRFSAERPKGSFSTLEIQRTEQGDSAMYLCASSFYGQSSSYEQYFGPGTRLTVT.

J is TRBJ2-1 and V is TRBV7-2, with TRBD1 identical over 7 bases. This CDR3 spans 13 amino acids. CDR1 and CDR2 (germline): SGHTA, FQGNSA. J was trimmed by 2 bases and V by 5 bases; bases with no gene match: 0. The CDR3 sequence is CASSGTAYNEQFF. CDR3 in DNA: TGTGCCAGCAGCGGGACAGCCTACAATGAGCAGTTCTTC.